This T cell receptor beta chain was sequenced for a study of Tregs in tolerant kidney transplant recipients. The CDR3 consists of 14 residues. Germline loops: CDR1 MNHNS, CDR2 SASEGT. The V and J ends lost 1 base and 5 bases respectively, with 11 bases between them. Before regulatory T cell sorting, thawed PBMCs rested overnight at 37°C in around 200 IU/ml IL-2. Repertoires were generated with immunoSEQ multiplex PCR, while TCRdb's copy carries only in-frame clones and drops some. This table has 55,000 to 80,000 clones, 95% to 98% appearing once. The TCR comes from a human donor who received a combined kidney and bone marrow transplant. V usage is TRBV6-1 and J usage is TRBJ1-1; tentative D call: TRBD1 (5 bases). The input for sequencing was Tregs from blood, taken before the transplant. The CDR3: CASSEGRVRTEAFF. CDR3 nucleotides: TGTGCCAGCAGTGAAGGCAGGGTTCGGACTGAAGCTTTCTTT.